These T cell receptor beta chains were read from a single sample in a study of blood T cell repertoires in COVID-19. Profiling relied on immunoSEQ multiplex PCR, and the TCRdb table lists in-frame clones only, not all of them. The table includes about 190,000 clones, about 88% detected once. Material for sequencing was PBMCs or T cells enriched from blood (not recorded which). The receptors here all came from a woman aged 30 to 39 who had recovered from COVID-19. Both conserved end residues are part of each CDR3. The D gene is left open where the match is weak. The size entry is marked missing in some rows and otherwise reads once, few, many or a size class.

NA	TRBV9	TRBJ2-2	NA	TGTGCCAGCAGCGTAGCTAGCGCCGGGGAGCTGTTTTTT	CASSVASAGELFF
NA	TRBV21-1	TRBJ1-1	NA	TGTGCCAGCACCACCGACAGTGCCTTACCGATAACCATGAACACTGAAGCTTTCTTT	CASTTDSALPITMNTEAFF
NA	TRBV6-4	TRBJ2-2	NA	TGTGCCAGCAGTGGAGAACTTACCTCCGGGGAGCTGTTTTTT	CASSGELTSGELFF
NA	TRBV3-1/TRBV3-2	TRBJ2-1	NA	TGTGCCAGCAGCCAAGGGGGGCGGAGCTCCTACAATGAGCAGTTCTTC	CASSQGGRSSYNEQFF
few	TRBV29-1	TRBJ1-4	NA	TGCAGCGTTCTTGCAACTAATGAAAAACTGTTTTTT	CSVLATNEKLFF
NA	TRBV9	TRBJ2-1	NA	TGTGCCAGCAGCAGGGGTGCCTACAATGAGCAGTTCTTC	CASSRGAYNEQFF
few	TRBV28	TRBJ2-1	NA	TGTGCCAGCAGCCTGGCGGGTCCAGCCCACAATGAGCAGTTCTTC	CASSLAGPAHNEQFF
NA	TRBV19	TRBJ1-1	NA	TGTGCCAGTAGTATGTATATGAACACTGAAGCTTTCTTT	CASSMYMNTEAFF
NA	TRBV28	TRBJ2-5	NA	TGTGCCAGCAGTTTATTTATTGTCAGGGGAGAGACCCAGTACTTC	CASSLFIVRGETQYF
NA	TRBV7-2	TRBJ2-3	NA	TGTGCCAGCAGCTTACTGGGGACTAGCACAGATACGCAGTATTTT	CASSLLGTSTDTQYF
NA	TRBV28	TRBJ1-6	TRBD1	TGTGCCAGCGAGGGGGCGGGATCACCCCTCCACTTT	CASEGAGSPLHF
NA	TRBV7-9	TRBJ1-2	TRBD1	TGTGCCAGCAGCTCACAGGGGGCACATGGCTACACCTTC	CASSSQGAHGYTF
few	TRBV5-5	TRBJ1-5	TRBD1	TGTGCCAGCAGCTTGAGACAGGACGACAGGGTTCAGCCCCAGCATTTT	CASSLRQDDRVQPQHF
many	TRBV15	TRBJ2-2	NA	TGTGCCACCAGCACTCCGCTGAGTACCGGGGAGCTGTTTTTT	CATSTPLSTGELFF
NA	TRBV5-1	TRBJ2-5	TRBD1	TGCGCCAGCAGCAAGGGCAAAACAGGGGGCGGAGAGACCCAGTACTTC	CASSKGKTGGGETQYF
NA	TRBV19	TRBJ2-2	TRBD2	TGTGCCAGTAGAGTCGGGGGACTAGCGATGGGGGAGCTGTTTTTT	CASRVGGLAMGELFF
few	TRBV5-3	TRBJ2-5	NA	TGTGCCAGAAGCGTAGGAAGAGACGGGAGTTATGGTTTCCAAGAGACCCAGTACTTC	CARSVGRDGSYGFQETQYF
NA	TRBV18	TRBJ1-4	NA	TGTGCCAGCTCACACACAGCCTCCATTGAAAAACTGTTTTTT	CASSHTASIEKLFF
NA	TRBV7-2	TRBJ2-1	NA	TGTGCCAGCAGCCCAAGTTCTAGCGGAGGGGGTAATGAGCAGTTCTTC	CASSPSSSGGGNEQFF
NA	TRBV7-9	TRBJ2-5	TRBD2	TGTGCCAGCAGCCTTGGACTAGCGGGGGGCGGAGAGACCCAGTACTTC	CASSLGLAGGGETQYF
NA	TRBV28	TRBJ1-2	NA	TGTGCCAGCAGTTCTCCGGGGGTTTGGGCCTACACCTTC	CASSSPGVWAYTF
once	TRBV4-2	TRBJ1-3	NA	TGTGCCAGCAGCCTGTGGACAGCTCGAAACACCATATATTTT	CASSLWTARNTIYF
NA	TRBV28	TRBJ1-1	NA	TGTGCCAGCACCCCTACGGGATACACTGAAGCTTTCTTT	CASTPTGYTEAFF
once	TRBV2	TRBJ1-1	NA	TGTGCCACCAAGGGCTCCGGGGGGTCGGCAATGAACACTGAAGCTTTCTTT	CATKGSGGSAMNTEAFF
NA	TRBV7-3	TRBJ2-3	TRBD1	TGTGCCAGCAGCTTAATGCCAGGGGGCAGCACAGATACGCAGTATTTT	CASSLMPGGSTDTQYF
NA	TRBV2	TRBJ2-5	NA	TGTGCCAGCAACAAGGACACCAACCAAGAGACCCAGTACTTC	CASNKDTNQETQYF
NA	TRBV19	TRBJ1-2	NA	TGTGCCAGTAGTATTCTGTACGGACACGGGAGCACTAACTATGGCTACACCTTC	CASSILYGHGSTNYGYTF
NA	TRBV25-1	TRBJ2-5	TRBD2	TGTGCCAGCAGTCCCGGGACTAGTTTCCAAGAGACCCAGTACTTC	CASSPGTSFQETQYF
NA	TRBV10-3	TRBJ1-1	NA	TGTGCCATCAGTGACAGGGGAAAGACTGAAGCTTTCTTT	CAISDRGKTEAFF
once	TRBV30	TRBJ2-1	TRBD2	TGTGCCTGGAGTGTTGGTCTAGCGGGAGGTGATGAGCAGTTCTTC	CAWSVGLAGGDEQFF
once	TRBV5-1	TRBJ1-3	NA	TGCGCCAGCAACGGGGATGGCCAAGGAAACACCATATATTTT	CASNGDGQGNTIYF
NA	TRBV6-1	TRBJ1-4	TRBD1	TGTGCCAGCAGTGAACCTGACAGGGGGCGCGTAGCAACTAATGAAAAACTGTTTTTT	CASSEPDRGRVATNEKLFF
NA	TRBV7-9	TRBJ2-5	NA	TGTGCCAGCAGCCTAAGGCGACAGAGCCAAGAGACCCAGTACTTC	CASSLRRQSQETQYF
NA	TRBV9	TRBJ2-1	TRBD2	TGTGCCAGCACCTCCGCCCCAGAAGGGAGGGATGAGCAGTTCTTC	CASTSAPEGRDEQFF
NA	TRBV18	TRBJ1-1	NA	TGTGCCAGCTCACCATTAGGACAGATGAACACTGAAGCTTTCTTT	CASSPLGQMNTEAFF
NA	TRBV4-1	TRBJ2-1	TRBD2	TGCGCCAGCAGCCAGACGGGAGCGGGAGGGTACAATGAGCAGTTCTTC	CASSQTGAGGYNEQFF
NA	TRBV7-9	TRBJ2-1	NA	TGTGCCAGCAGCCGAGTCGAAAATGAGCAGTTCTTC	CASSRVENEQFF
NA	TRBV6-4	TRBJ2-1	NA	TGTGCCAGCAGTGACGGGCAGGGCAGGGATGAGCAGTTCTTC	CASSDGQGRDEQFF
NA	TRBV10-3	TRBJ1-6	NA	TGTGCCATCACAGGAGGGAATTCACCCCTCCACTTT	CAITGGNSPLHF
NA	TRBV24-1	TRBJ2-5	TRBD1	TGTGCCACCAGTGACACCGGGACAGGGGGTCTGGTGACCCAGTACTTC	CATSDTGTGGLVTQYF
NA	TRBV18	TRBJ1-4	TRBD1	TGTGCCAGCTCACCGCTGGACAGGGGAGATGGAAAACTGTTTTTT	CASSPLDRGDGKLFF
NA	TRBV5-6	TRBJ2-1	NA	TGTGCCAGCAGCTTAGAACTTGGGGGAGGAAGTAATGAGCAGTTCTTC	CASSLELGGGSNEQFF
NA	TRBV6-1	TRBJ2-2	NA	TGTGCCAGCAAGTGGAGGGGAGAGTCCGGGGAGCTGTTTTTT	CASKWRGESGELFF
NA	TRBV5-1	TRBJ1-6	TRBD1	TGCGCCAGCAGCGAAGGACAGGTGTCACCCCTCCACTTT	CASSEGQVSPLHF
NA	TRBV28	TRBJ1-2	NA	TGTGCCAGCAGTACATATCTGGGACACAGTGGCTACACCTTC	CASSTYLGHSGYTF
NA	TRBV6-2/TRBV6-3	TRBJ2-7	NA	TGTGCCAGCAGTTACTCTTCCCCGGGACTCCCCTACGAGCAGTACTTC	CASSYSSPGLPYEQYF
NA	TRBV5-6	TRBJ2-2	NA	TGTGCCAGCAGCTTGAGTTCCGGACTCAACACCGGGGAGCTGTTTTTT	CASSLSSGLNTGELFF
NA	TRBV28	TRBJ2-2	TRBD2	TGTGCCAGCAGTTTGGGGACTAGCGACGGGGAGCTGTTTTTT	CASSLGTSDGELFF
NA	TRBV12-3/TRBV12-4	TRBJ2-1	NA	TGTGCCAGCAGGGCCGACGGACTTTGGGAGCAGTTCTTC	CASRADGLWEQFF
NA	TRBV3-1/TRBV3-2	TRBJ2-5	NA	TGTGCCAGCAGCCAAGGGGGCTCCCAGTACTTC	CASSQGGSQYF
NA	TRBV11-2	TRBJ1-5	NA	TGTGCCAGCAGCTTAGATAGGGGAAGCAATCAGCCCCAGCATTTT	CASSLDRGSNQPQHF
once	TRBV12-3/TRBV12-4	TRBJ1-2	TRBD1	TGTGCCAGCAGTGACAGGGTGGATGGCTACACCTTC	CASSDRVDGYTF
NA	TRBV30	TRBJ1-2	NA	TGTGCCTGGAGTGTACAGTCGGCAGGGTTTTATTTC	CAWSVQSAGFYF
NA	TRBV29-1	TRBJ1-1	NA	TGCAGCGTTGTTTTAACCCCTAATACAGGAGCCGAAGCTTTCTTT	CSVVLTPNTGAEAFF
once	TRBV5-1	TRBJ1-1	NA	TGCGCCAGCAGCTTGGAGGCAGGGAACACTGAAGCTTTCTTT	CASSLEAGNTEAFF